The rows below give T cell receptor beta chains drawn from one sample of a study of CD8 T cells in ankylosing spondylitis. TCRdb redid the calling of the 5' RACE reads with MiXCR, one entry per CDR3 protein. The table shows under 250,000 distinct CDR3 sequences, with about 7% occurring only once. Sequencing used blood, either unsorted or a sorted T cell fraction (not recorded which). These receptors all stem from a male donor with ankylosing spondylitis. Each CDR3 is given with its conserved first and last residue. A D gene is named only where the DNA matches it firmly. Size values are once, few and many counts, or a class for expanded clones, and some rows have none.

clone_size j_call d_call cdr3_length v_call cdr3_nt cdr3_aa
many TRBJ2-7 NA 14 TRBV4-2 TGTGCCAGCAGCCAAGGTACCGATACCTACGAGCAGTACTTC CASSQGTDTYEQYF
few TRBJ2-1 NA 14 TRBV19 TGTGCCAGTAGTATGAATTACATGCTAAATGAGCAGTTCTTC CASSMNYMLNEQFF
NA TRBJ1-1 TRBD1 14 TRBV27 TGTGCCAGCAGTAGGACAGGATCCAACACTGAAGCTTTCTTT CASSRTGSNTEAFF
many TRBJ2-1 NA 16 TRBV4-2 TGTGCCAGCAGCCCCAGCTGGTCGAGCTCCTACAATGAGCAGTTCTTC CASSPSWSSSYNEQFF
many TRBJ2-7 NA 15 TRBV27 TGTGCCAGCAGTTTAAACGTCGGGGGTACCTACGAGCAGTACTTC CASSLNVGGTYEQYF
many TRBJ2-7 TRBD2 14 TRBV4-1 TGCGCCAGCAGCCAAGCCGGGACTACCTACGAGCAGTACTTC CASSQAGTTYEQYF
many TRBJ2-1 TRBD2 16 TRBV4-1 TGCGCCAGCAGCCAAGCGCCTAGCGGGAGGGGTAATGAGCAGTTCTTC CASSQAPSGRGNEQFF
many TRBJ2-7 NA 14 TRBV4-2 TGTGCCAGCAGCCAAGTTGGAAGGGCGGGCGAGCAGTACTTC CASSQVGRAGEQYF
few TRBJ2-3 NA 17 TRBV10-3 TGTGCCATCAGTGAGTCGTTGGCGGAGCCTAGCACAGATACGCAGTATTTT CAISESLAEPSTDTQYF
many TRBJ1-5 NA 14 TRBV20-1 TGCAGTGCTATGGGACCTTTGTCTAATCAGCCCCAGCATTTT CSAMGPLSNQPQHF
few TRBJ1-6 NA 17 TRBV4-3 TGCGCCAGCAGCCTTCAAGGAGGGGGGCCCTATAATTCACCCCTCCACTTT CASSLQGGGPYNSPLHF
few TRBJ2-7 NA 13 TRBV3-1 TGTGCCAGCAGCCCTAGGGACTTCTACGAGCAGTACTTC CASSPRDFYEQYF
many TRBJ2-7 NA 12 TRBV7-9 TGTGCCAGCAGCCCCACAGGGTCCGAGCAGTACTTC CASSPTGSEQYF
many TRBJ2-1 TRBD2 14 TRBV4-2 TGTGCCAGCAGACCGGGAGGGCCGGGCAATGAGCAGTTCTTC CASRPGGPGNEQFF
many TRBJ2-1 NA 15 TRBV19 TGTGCCAGTAGTATGTTATGGGGAGGGACACGGGAGCAGTTCTTC CASSMLWGGTREQFF
many TRBJ2-2 TRBD1 14 TRBV27 TGTGCCAGCGGTCGGACAGGGGGTATCGGGGAGCTGTTTTTT CASGRTGGIGELFF
NA TRBJ2-3 NA 17 TRBV14 TGTGCCAGCAGCCTGGGTCTGGCAGCGACTAGCACAGATACGCAGTATTTT CASSLGLAATSTDTQYF
many TRBJ2-3 NA 15 TRBV7-9 TGTGCCAGCAGCAGATTTGGCGGGGACACAGATACGCAGTATTTT CASSRFGGDTDTQYF
NA TRBJ1-5 NA 15 TRBV20-1 TGCAGTGCTACTATTCCGAGCCGAACGGATCAGCCCCAGCATTTT CSATIPSRTDQPQHF
many TRBJ2-1 TRBD2 12 TRBV30 TGTGCCTGGAGGAAACTAGCGGGAGAGCAGTTCTTC CAWRKLAGEQFF
many TRBJ1-2 NA 14 TRBV14 TGTGCCAGCAGCCAGTCTAGGGGCGGGTATGGCTACACCTTC CASSQSRGGYGYTF
many TRBJ1-2 NA 13 TRBV15 TGTGCCACCAGCGGGGATTATGCGTCTGGCTACACCTTC CATSGDYASGYTF
many TRBJ2-5 TRBD1 15 TRBV11-2 TGTGCCAGCAGCTTATTTGCAGGGGGCGGGGAGACCCAGTACTTC CASSLFAGGGETQYF
many TRBJ1-5 NA 17 TRBV4-1 TGCGCCAGCAGCCAAGATCCCGCAGGGAGAGGTGGCCAGCCCCAGCATTTT CASSQDPAGRGGQPQHF
few TRBJ2-1 NA 14 TRBV15 TGTGCCACCAGCAGGGATAGCGGCTACAATGAGCAGTTCTTC CATSRDSGYNEQFF
many TRBJ1-1 NA 13 TRBV5-1 TGCGCCAGCAGCTTGGAATTGAACACTGAAGCTTTCTTT CASSLELNTEAFF
NA TRBJ1-1 TRBD1 17 TRBV9 TGTGCCAGCAGCGGTCGGACAGGGAACAGGGTGAACACTGAAGCTTTCTTT CASSGRTGNRVNTEAFF
many TRBJ2-1 NA 16 TRBV14 TGTGCCAGCAGCCAAAAGCGGACGAGCTCCTACAATGAGCAGTTCTTC CASSQKRTSSYNEQFF
few TRBJ2-5 TRBD2 14 TRBV27 TGTGCCAGCAGTTCCAGGACCGCCCGGGGGGCCCAGTACTTC CASSSRTARGAQYF
many TRBJ2-5 NA 15 TRBV12-3/TRBV12-4 TGTGCCAGCAGTCGTCCTGACAGATCACAAGAGACCCAGTACTTC CASSRPDRSQETQYF
many TRBJ2-1 TRBD1 16 TRBV29-1 TGCAGCGTTGAATTGTTCGGACAGGGGGCCTACAATGAGCAGTTCTTC CSVELFGQGAYNEQFF
many TRBJ1-2 NA 15 TRBV6-5 TGTGCCAGCAGTTACTCAGAACAGGGCTGGGAAGGCTACACCTTC CASSYSEQGWEGYTF
many TRBJ1-3 NA 16 TRBV2 TGTGCCAGCAGTGAGGCCGCCAGGGTGTCTGGAAACACCATATATTTT CASSEAARVSGNTIYF
NA TRBJ2-1 TRBD2 15 TRBV16 TGTGCCAGCAGCCGGAAAGCGGGAGGGGACAATGAGCAGTTCTTC CASSRKAGGDNEQFF
few TRBJ2-7 TRBD2 18 TRBV28 TGTGCCAGCAGTGACACGCGGACTAGCGGGACCCCATCTAGAGAGCAGTACTTC CASSDTRTSGTPSREQYF
many TRBJ2-2 TRBD1 17 TRBV18 TGTGCCAGCTCATCGCCGGGACAGGGAAAACCCACCGGGGAGCTGTTTTTT CASSSPGQGKPTGELFF
once TRBJ1-5 NA 17 TRBV18 TGTGCCAGCTCACCACCGAAAGGGACGGCCAAAAATCAGCCCCAGCATTTT CASSPPKGTAKNQPQHF
many TRBJ2-1 TRBD2 13 TRBV15 TGTGCCACCAGCACCAGCGGGAGAAGAGAGCAGTTCTTC CATSTSGRREQFF
many TRBJ2-1 NA 11 TRBV20-1 TGCAGTGCTCCGTCCTACAATGAGCAGTTCTTC CSAPSYNEQFF
NA TRBJ1-4 NA 13 TRBV7-9 TGTGCCAGCAGTACGGGGCTCAATGAAAAACTGTTTTTT CASSTGLNEKLFF
few TRBJ2-1 TRBD2 16 TRBV7-9 TGTGCCAGCAGCTTACGAGGACTAGCGGGATTCAATGAGCAGTTCTTC CASSLRGLAGFNEQFF
many TRBJ1-2 NA 14 TRBV7-2 TGTGCCAGCAGCTTCCAGGGCTCCTCCTATGGCTACACCTTC CASSFQGSSYGYTF
many TRBJ2-5 NA 15 TRBV18 TGTGCCAGCTCTCCCTCTCGACTAGTACTAGAGACCCAGTACTTC CASSPSRLVLETQYF
many TRBJ1-6 TRBD1 13 TRBV28 TGTGCCAGCAGTGACAGGGGGCGGGTACCCCTCCACTTT CASSDRGRVPLHF
many TRBJ2-2 TRBD2 17 TRBV9 TGTGCCAGCAGCGTCTCTGCGGGGGGTCCGACCACCGGGGAGCTGTTTTTT CASSVSAGGPTTGELFF
many TRBJ2-7 NA 13 TRBV20-1 TGCAGTGCTAGAGATCGGGCCTCCTACGAGCAGTACTTC CSARDRASYEQYF
NA TRBJ1-5 NA 14 TRBV16 TGTGCCAGCAGCCAATCGACAGGCTATCAGCCCCAGCATTTT CASSQSTGYQPQHF
NA TRBJ2-6 NA 16 TRBV20-1 TGCTGTGCTATTCCTAAGGAGGGAACTGGGGCCAACGTCCTGACTTTC CCAIPKEGTGANVLTF
many TRBJ1-2 NA 16 TRBV4-3 TGCGCCAGCAGCCAAGCAGTCGGTGGCACCAACTATGGCTACACCTTC CASSQAVGGTNYGYTF
NA TRBJ2-3 NA 15 TRBV11-2 TGTGCCAGCAGCTTAAATGAGGGGGGGACAGATACGCAGTATTTT CASSLNEGGTDTQYF
many TRBJ2-1 NA 13 TRBV20-1 TGCAGTGCTATGTCACTAGGGGGCAATGAGCAGTTCTTC CSAMSLGGNEQFF
few TRBJ2-1 TRBD2 18 TRBV28 TGTGCCAGCAGTTTACTAGCGACTAGCGGGGGAGTTAGGAATGAGCAGTTCTTC CASSLLATSGGVRNEQFF
few TRBJ2-6 NA 19 TRBV11-1 TGTGCCAGCAGCTTAGGCGCGGGTTCCTCCGTATCTGGGGCCAACGTCCTGACTTTC CASSLGAGSSVSGANVLTF
many TRBJ1-5 NA 15 TRBV7-9 TGTGCCAGCAGCAATGGACGGTTTAGCAATCAGCCCCAGCATTTT CASSNGRFSNQPQHF
many TRBJ2-5 TRBD1 15 TRBV28 TGTGCCAGCAGTTTCGCCAGGGGGCGCGGGGAGACCCAGTACTTC CASSFARGRGETQYF
few TRBJ2-5 NA 13 TRBV20-1 TGCAGCGCGGTAAGGGTACCTCAAGAGACCCAGTACTTC CSAVRVPQETQYF
many TRBJ2-2 NA 18 TRBV4-3 TGCGCCAGCAGCCAACGTGACAGGGAGGTAGTCCTGAACGGGGAGCTGTTTTTT CASSQRDREVVLNGELFF
many TRBJ2-7 TRBD2 15 TRBV7-2 TGTGCCAGCAGCCAGGGACTAGCGGGGGGGCTCGAGCAGTACTTC CASSQGLAGGLEQYF
many TRBJ2-5 TRBD1 13 TRBV12-3/TRBV12-4 TGTGCCAGCAGGGGGACAGGGCAGGAGACCCAGTACTTC CASRGTGQETQYF